The T cell receptor beta chain described here comes from a study of blood T cell repertoires in COVID-19. Study-wide background: Researchers got acute and convalescent COVID-19 samples from the United States, Italy and Spain. PBMCs, B-cell-depleted T cells, or T cells provided the cDNA or gDNA that made up the material.

V lost 4 bases and J lost 7; bases outside the gene matches: 4. Germline lookup yields CDR1 SGHVS and CDR2 FQNEAQ. The length of the CDR3 is 14 residues. The authors' processing: Quantification of nucleated cells was approximated via reference gene primer amplification. Data came from immunoSEQ multiplex PCR; TCRdb stores just in-frame clones and leaves some out. From that table come the V and J calls and clone size; the DNA was used to work out D and trimming. The sample shows about 18,000 clones, roughly 90% of them seen only once. This clone has a handful of counts. The sequencing sample was made of peripheral blood. The chain is built from TRBV7-8 and TRBJ1-6; TRBD1 matches at 7 bases. The TCR comes from a human donor in a cohort sampled during active COVID-19. CDR3 in DNA: TGTGCCAGCAGCTCCGGGACAGTAAATTCACCCCTCCACTTT. This translates into CASSSGTVNSPLHF.